This T cell receptor beta chain was retrieved from a study of shared clonotypes between healthy human individuals (dated by TCRdb to about 2020). About the study as a whole: The cohort comprised two women and a few men aged 18 to 49 years. For each donor, CD4 naive and CD4 memory were each run on three plates, CD8 naive on two plates, and CD8 memory on one plate. To estimate repertoire size and how much clonotypes are shared between individuals, the study performed deep sequencing of blood TCR repertoires from a few healthy adults. Different laboratories and diverse techniques were used to prepare libraries and sequence TCR repertoires, to increase sequencing depth and limit assay-specific biases. Leukapheresis yielded between about 0.9 and 9.5 billion PBMCs per donor. Broader findings and caveats from the paper: Only blood was sampled, and tissue TCR repertoires likely differ from those in blood. Across a handful of donors, about 4.5% of naive CD4, roughly 3.8% of naive CD8, approximately 2.5% of memory CD4, and 0.4% of memory CD8 clonotypes were shared. Incomplete sequencing was indicated by rarefaction of sorted-subset datasets, despite the large sequencing depth. Clonotypes shared by all four sorted-subset donors showed higher generation probabilities than non-shared clonotypes. Because the study included a small number of donors, the genetic and exposure-history diversity represented was limited. Naive subsets generally had larger estimated clonotype richness than memory subsets. Pairwise subsampling indicated that sequencing depth was expected to affect the degree of clonotype sharing among donors.

About this clone itself: Its recognized antigen is unknown. No clone much larger than this one lies a single base away; base qualities are absent.

Using the deep immunoSEQ assay, multiplex PCR amplified TCR CDR3 regions from genomic DNA. Extracted genomic DNA from each cell subset was distributed evenly across all wells of several immunoSEQ 96-well plates, and each plate was treated as a replicate. For sorted subsets, each replicate PCR was loaded with roughly 190 ng genomic DNA, equivalent to 32,000 or so T cell genomes. The purified libraries were quantified using a Qubit 3.0 fluorometer, sized with a Bioanalyzer 2100, and then quantified again using the KAPA Library Quantification kit. A separate single-read 150-cycle Illumina NextSeq 550 flow cell was used to sequence each immunoSEQ 96-well plate. From the authors' description of their analysis: Because only junctional sequences without quality scores were contained in the immunoSEQ output, filtering matching that applied to full-length reads could not be performed. To assign V/J genes and CDR3, sequences were annotated using PyIR, a Python wrapper for IgBLAST v1.9, with IMGT germline references. Reads with weak V/J assignments (E-value above 1e-6), missing CDR3, stop codons, out-of-frame junctions, or ambiguous translated residues were removed. V3J clonotypes were defined as sequences sharing the same inferred V gene, J gene, and CDR3 amino acid sequence. The percentage overlap between two repertoires was calculated by dividing the number of shared unique clonotypes by the size of the smaller repertoire. Richness of each repertoire was evaluated using RTK rarefaction, the Chao1 estimator, and Recon v2.1 estimates of unobserved clonotypes. OLGA was used to compute generation probabilities for all TCRbeta clonotypes that the gDNA method yielded from a few donors. The source is immuneACCESS, and TCRdb retained only in-frame sequences with V and J called. Part of the clones is not carried over; for the studies checked, unresolved V genes explain less than half of this, and the remainder is unexplained. V and J calls and clone size are those listed in that table; D and trimming were worked out from the DNA. Counted in this sample were some 2.1 million clones; about 95% of them appeared once. The ten largest clones capture roughly 1% of the sample.

CD8 naive samples were CD45RO-negative cells positively selected for CCR7, giving a CD45RA+CCR7+ population that excluded TemRA cells. Donors were healthy HIV-negative adults with no recently reported acute infections or vaccinations. Every donor was a Caucasian adult residing in Nashville, Tennessee, USA. After blood collection by leukapheresis, PBMCs were isolated using Ficoll-Histopaque density gradient centrifugation and then cryopreserved in the vapor phase of liquid nitrogen. Purity and quantity of every magnetically sorted T cell population were checked by analytical flow cytometry. From each sorted fraction, genomic DNA was isolated and quantified by UV absorbance on a Nanodrop 2000c. The TCR comes from a man between 18 and 29 years old in good health. The source material was naive CD8+ T cells sorted from blood. The sample's cell subset or site label, in plain terms: CD45RA+CCR7+.

The nucleotide sequence is TGTGCCAGCAGCGCTGCCGGACTCGGGCAAGAGACCCAGTACTTC. This translates into CASSAAGLGQETQYF. The chain is made from TRBV9 and TRBJ2-5, and the D gene may be TRBD2, 5 bases matching. V was cut back by 3 bases and J by 2 bases, leaving a gap of 14 bases between them. Spanning cysteine to phenylalanine, the CDR3 consists of 15 amino acids. Here the CDR3 DNA is all that survives: 45 bases in frame from base 1. The germline V gene provides CDR1 SGDLS and CDR2 YYNGEE.